Listed here are 20 T cell receptor beta chains from one sample, sequenced in a study of shared clonotypes between healthy human individuals (dated by TCRdb to 2019 to 2021). Receptor amplification or capture employed the immunoSEQ multiplex PCR assay. TCRdb holds this immuneACCESS table with in-frame rearrangements only. Some clones are missing; in checked studies, unresolved V genes explain under half, and the rest has no known cause. This sample gives almost 750,000 clones in total; 55% to 75% of them show up just once. More than 1.5% of the sample is in the top ten clones. The sample was memory CD4+ T cells sorted from blood. This sample's cell subset or site label indicates: CD45RA-negative fraction. These receptor sequences come from a woman aged 30 to 39 in good health.

V usage is TRBV28 and J usage is TRBJ1-2; D is uncertain. CDR1 is MDHEN, CDR2 SYDVKM, per germline. V shed 2 bases and J shed 4 bases, with 14 bases lying between them. The CDR3 contains 15 residues. The CDR3 region is CASSLGSFRSYGYTF. Here the CDR3 DNA reads TGTGCCAGCAGTTTAGGGTCCTTTCGGAGCTATGGCTACACCTTC.

This clone was counted at least ten times. This rearrangement joins TRBV11-2 to TRBJ2-1; D unclear. V lost 2 bases and J lost 6, with 5 bases in between. This CDR3 comprises 12 residues. The V gene's germline CDR1 is SGHAT and CDR2 FQNNGV. The CDR3 region is CASSLIGNEQFF. In nucleotides, the CDR3 is TGTGCCAGCAGCTTAATCGGCAATGAGCAGTTCTTC.

On this clone: This likely traces to a read error, being one base from a far larger clone. Other DNA variants within this sample encode the same CDR3. The V and J genes are TRBV21-1 and TRBJ2-7; no check of the table's D call, TRBD1, against the DNA was made. TRBV21-1 has pseudogene status. This CDR3 is built from 15 residues. The CDR3 DNA follows: TGTGCCAGCAAACCCTACAGGGGCGTGCGTCGAGAGCAATACTTC. The encoded protein is CASKPYRGVRREQYF.

Written as DNA, the CDR3 is TGTGCCAGCAGCCGAAGCGGGGCGAACACCGGGGAGCTGTTTTTT. Encoded protein: CASSRSGANTGELFF. V gene TRBV11-2 combines with J gene TRBJ2-2; 7 bases match TRBD2. V trimming: 5 bases; J trimming: 0 bases; junction bases outside the gene matches: 3. CDR3 size: 15 residues. Germline V CDR1 and CDR2: SGHAT, FQNNGV.

The J gene is TRBJ2-7, the V gene TRBV7-8, with TRBD1 matching 8 bases. This CDR3 has 16 amino acids. Looked up from germline, CDR1 is SGHVS and CDR2 is FQNEAQ. J lost 5 bases, V lost 4 bases, and 13 bases had no gene match. DNA of the CDR3: TGTGCCAGCAGCTCTGGAGGGCAGGGGGCTAGGAACGAGCAGTACTTC. Encoded protein: CASSSGGQGARNEQYF.

This clone was counted only a few times. The same CDR3 is also encoded by other DNA sequences in this sample. The J gene is TRBJ1-1, the V gene TRBV14; D call uncertain. CDR3 length equals 13 residues. Germline lookup yields CDR1 SGHDN and CDR2 FVKESK. Trimming left V 1 base short and J 3 bases short, with 6 bases between. The CDR3 nucleotides read TGTGCCAGCAGCCAAGTCGGTGACACTGAAGCTTTCTTT. Its translation: CASSQVGDTEAFF.

The rearrangement uses TRBV7-3 and TRBJ2-5; D remains unclear. The CDR3 sequence is 9 residues long. The germline V gene has CDR1 SGHTA and CDR2 FQGTGA. Deletions cut 8 bases from V and 5 bases from J, with 3 bases between. The CDR3 here is CASGETQYF. Written as DNA, the CDR3 is TGTGCCAGCGGGGAGACCCAGTACTTC. The whole variable domain, filled in from reference TRBV7-3 and TRBJ2-5, reads GAGVSQTPSNKVTEKGKYVELRCDPISGHTALYWYRQSLGQGPEFLIYFQGTGAADDSGLPNDRFFAVRPEGSVSTLKIQRTERGDSAVYLCASGETQYFGPGTRLLVL.

The CDR3 protein is CASSGDRAFGEQYF. The CDR3, as DNA: TGTGCCAGCAGCGGAGACAGGGCCTTCGGCGAGCAGTACTTC. The chain combines TRBV7-8 with TRBJ2-7; 7 positions match TRBD1. Germline CDR1 and CDR2: SGHVS and FQNEAQ. V lost 5 bases and J lost 6; bases outside the gene matches: 10. This CDR3 spans 14 amino acids.

This rearrangement joins TRBV28 to TRBJ1-1, with a tentative D call TRBD1 (5 bases). CDR1 is MDHEN, CDR2 SYDVKM, per germline. Trimming stripped 5 bases from V and 4 bases from J, with 14 bases between. The CDR3 has 14 amino acids. In DNA form, the CDR3 reads TGTGCCAGCAGTCCGGCAGGGCTTCGCACTGAAGCTTTCTTT. Translated: CASSPAGLRTEAFF.

This clone was observed a few times. J is TRBJ2-3 and V is TRBV10-2; D may be TRBD2 (5 bases). The V and J ends lost 7 bases and 4 bases respectively, with 12 bases between them. CDR1 is WSHSY, CDR2 SAAADI, per germline. The CDR3 is 13 residues long. This CDR3 is CASIARTADTQYF. Here the CDR3 DNA reads TGCGCCAGCATAGCGAGAACTGCAGATACGCAGTATTTT.

The rearrangement uses TRBV5-1 and TRBJ2-5, with 12 bases identical to TRBD2. Germline V gives CDR1 SGHRS, CDR2 YFSETQ. V gave up 5 bases and J gave up 2 bases; unmatched junction bases: 4. The CDR3 loop spans 15 amino acids. The CDR3 sequence is CASSPGLAGQETQYF. For the CDR3, the DNA is TGCGCCAGCAGTCCCGGACTAGCGGGGCAAGAGACCCAGTACTTC. Together with reference TRBV5-1 and TRBJ2-5, the CDR3 gives the full variable domain: KAGVTQTPRYLIKTRGQQVTLSCSPISGHRSVSWYQQTPGQGLQFLFEYFSETQRNKGNFPGRFSGRQFSNSRSEMNVSTLELGDSALYLCASSPGLAGQETQYFGPGTRLLVL.

The chain employs TRBV5-1 and TRBJ2-7, with D unclear. Germline V lookup: CDR1 SGHRS, CDR2 YFSETQ. V shed 4 bases and J shed 1 base, with 12 bases lying between them. This CDR3 has 14 amino acids. DNA of the CDR3: TGCGCCAGCAGCCCCCAGGCGGAGTCCTACGAGCAGTACTTC. This gives the protein CASSPQAESYEQYF.

This clone has only a few counts. J is TRBJ2-7 and V is TRBV5-8; 8 bases line up with TRBD2. V shed 2 bases and J 2 bases; nucleotides not matched to a gene: 3. Germline lookup yields CDR1 SGHTS and CDR2 YDEGEE. This CDR3 is 14 amino acids long. The CDR3 DNA reads TGTGCCAGCAGCTTCAAGCGGGAGACCTACGAGCAGTACTTC. This encodes CASSFKRETYEQYF.

V and J are TRBV11-2 and TRBJ2-7; D unclear. This CDR3 has 14 amino acids. In germline, CDR1 is SGHAT, CDR2 FQNNGV. The V gene lost 0 bases and the J gene lost 1 base, with 7 bases spanning the gap. The CDR3 sequence is CASSLDRTSYEQYF. For the CDR3, the DNA is TGTGCCAGCAGCTTAGATCGAACTTCCTACGAGCAGTACTTC.

The rearrangement links TRBV6-5 to TRBJ2-4, with 10 positions matching TRBD1. CDR3 length equals 13 residues. The germline CDR1 and CDR2 sequences are MNHEY and SVGAGI. The V segment lost 5 bases and the J segment 7 bases; nucleotides outside the gene matches: 2. The CDR3 sequence is CASSRQGANIQYF. CDR3 nucleotide sequence: TGTGCCAGCAGTAGACAGGGGGCTAACATTCAGTACTTC.

V is TRBV19 and J is TRBJ2-2; either TRBD1 or TRBD2 may fit D (5 bases each). CDR1 and CDR2 from the germline V gene are LNHDA and SQIVND (reference sequence). The CDR3 spans 15 residues. Trimming left V 7 bases short and J 4 bases short, with 16 bases between. The CDR3 bases are TGTGCCAGTAAGGGGAGACTGTTACGCACCGGGGAGCTGTTTTTT. Translation gives CASKGRLLRTGELFF. Combining the CDR3 with reference TRBV19 and TRBJ2-2 gives the whole variable domain DGGITQSPKYLFRKEGQNVTLSCEQNLNHDAMYWYRQDPGQGLRLIYYSQIVNDFQKGDIAEGYSVSREKKESFPLTVTSAQKNPTAFYLCASKGRLLRTGELFFGEGSRLTVL.

The chain recombines TRBV15 with TRBJ2-5; perhaps D is TRBD1 or TRBD2 (5 bases each). Matching the DNA end better, TRBJ2-7 makes the J call doubtful. The V gene's germline CDR1 is LNHNV and CDR2 YYDKDF (reference sequence). CDR3 length: 13 amino acids. The CDR3 loop is CATSSRGAYEQYF. In nucleotides, the CDR3 is TGTGCCACCAGCAGTCGAGGGGCCTACGAGCAGTACTTC.

V and J are TRBV29-1 and TRBJ2-5; no definite D call. This CDR3 is 12 amino acids long. Trimming left V 6 bases short and J 2 bases short, with 10 bases between. The germline gives CDR1 SQVTM, CDR2 ANQGSEA. As DNA, the CDR3 is TGCAGCGTCCGAGAATCACAAGAGACCCAGTACTTC. Protein: CSVRESQETQYF.

This clone was seen a single time. The chain employs TRBV27 and TRBJ2-1, with a weak D call TRBD2 (5 bases). V was pared by 2 bases and J by 3 bases, with 20 bases between. This CDR3 region has 18 residues. Germline CDR1 is MNHEY and CDR2 is SMNVEV (reference sequence). The CDR3 DNA reads TGTGCCAGCAGTTTACGCTCCCAGAGGGCCCCTTTCTACAATGAGCAGTTCTTC. Protein: CASSLRSQRAPFYNEQFF.

The chain uses TRBV2 and TRBJ2-1, with D hard to call. CDR1 and CDR2 (germline): SNHLY, FYNNEI. V was clipped by 6 bases and J by 8 bases, with 17 bases between them. The CDR3 length is 14 residues. DNA for the CDR3: TGTGCCAGCAGCGAGAACGTCCCCAGCGATGAGCAGTTCTTC. The encoded protein is CASSENVPSDEQFF.